There are a few counts of the clone carrying this TCR beta chain. Its antigen remains unknown. This specimen belongs to a study of identical twins. Whole-study results and caveats: Invariant MAIT and iNKT cells may have partly biased zero-insertion analyses.

Germline trimming cut 5 bases from V and 4 bases from J; bases unmatched to any gene: 9. In germline, CDR1 is SEHNR, CDR2 FQNEAQ (reference sequence). The CDR3 sequence is 15 residues long. TCRdb called the 5' RACE reads again in MiXCR, with one record for every CDR3 protein. Of around 960,000 distinct CDR3 sequences listed, roughly an eighth are singletons. These data also featured in a second study, about yellow fever vaccine responses in identical twins.

The chain employs TRBV7-9 and TRBJ1-1; 8 nucleotides match TRBD1. The sequenced sample was PBMCs. The TCR originated in a woman aged 18-30 years in good health. This chain's CDR3 is CASSPRQGNFTEAFF. DNA of the CDR3: TGTGCCAGCAGCCCTCGACAGGGGAATTTCACTGAAGCTTTCTTT.